The rows below give T cell receptor beta chains drawn from one sample of a study of blood T cells in healthy people across ages. One entry per CDR3 protein, called by TCRdb with MiXCR from the 5' RACE reads. The repertoire holds some 1,800,000 distinct CDR3 sequences, with about 39% as singletons. The sample consisted of blood. These receptors originate from a human donor in good health. The CDR3 runs from the conserved cysteine through the conserved F or W. A D gene is named only where the DNA matches it firmly. The listing skips clone size in some rows; elsewhere it reads once, few, many or a size class.

length	J	D	V	size	CDR3	DNA
12	TRBJ2-7	.	TRBV29-1	few	CSVEQGNDEQYF	TGCAGCGTAGAGCAGGGTAACGACGAGCAGTACTTC
15	TRBJ1-4	TRBD1	TRBV4-2	.	CASSLTGVVGEKLFF	TGTGCCAGCAGCCTCACAGGGGTTGTCGGTGAAAAACTGTTTTTT
18	TRBJ2-7	.	TRBV7-2	few	CASSLSVRVGTLVHEQYF	TGTGCCAGCAGCTTATCCGTGAGGGTTGGGACACTGGTTCACGAGCAGTACTTC
14	TRBJ1-1	TRBD1	TRBV20-1	.	CSANVGQGGTEAFF	TGCAGTGCAAACGTTGGACAGGGGGGTACTGAAGCTTTCTTT
13	TRBJ1-2	TRBD1	TRBV6-5	few	CASSNRGNYGYTF	TGTGCCAGCAGTAACAGGGGCAACTATGGCTACACCTTC
15	TRBJ2-5	TRBD2	TRBV6-2/TRBV6-3	.	CASSSLGAGEETQYF	TGTGCCAGCAGTTCCCTCGGAGCGGGGGAAGAGACCCAGTACTTC
15	TRBJ2-1	TRBD1	TRBV5-1	many	CASSSLSTGLHEQFF	TGCGCCAGCAGCTCCCTTTCGACAGGGTTGCATGAGCAGTTCTTC
11	TRBJ2-5	.	TRBV20-1	few	CSASSVETQYF	TGCAGTGCTAGCTCTGTGGAGACCCAGTACTTC
13	TRBJ2-7	.	TRBV20-1	few	CSARDQGGYEQYF	TGCAGTGCTAGGGATCAGGGGGGCTACGAGCAGTACTTC
15	TRBJ2-3	TRBD1	TRBV7-2	.	CASSLSQGVTYTQYF	TGTGCCAGCAGCTTGTCACAGGGGGTCACATATACGCAGTATTTT
15	TRBJ2-7	.	TRBV27	.	CASSSPGKGSYEQYF	TGTGCCAGCAGTTCCCCCGGTAAGGGGTCCTACGAGCAGTACTTC
12	TRBJ2-5	.	TRBV6-2/TRBV6-3	.	CASSYRAGSQYF	TGTGCCAGCAGTTACCGTGCCGGAAGCCAGTACTTC
13	TRBJ1-5	.	TRBV20-1	.	CSARGAVYQPQHF	TGCAGTGCTAGAGGGGCAGTGTATCAGCCCCAGCATTTT
12	TRBJ1-2	.	TRBV20-1	many	CSASPGSYGYTF	TGCAGTGCTTCCCCTGGCAGCTATGGCTACACCTTC
14	TRBJ2-7	.	TRBV19	few	CASSSGQKGYEQYF	TGTGCCAGTAGTTCCGGACAGAAAGGCTACGAGCAGTACTTC
14	TRBJ2-2	.	TRBV7-2	.	CASSLALNPGELFF	TGTGCCAGCAGCTTAGCTCTTAACCCCGGGGAGCTGTTTTTT
12	TRBJ2-3	.	TRBV19	.	CASAALTDTQYF	TGTGCCAGCGCAGCCTTAACGGATACGCAGTATTTT
14	TRBJ2-5	TRBD2	TRBV7-3	few	CASSVSGGRETQYF	TGTGCCAGCAGCGTATCGGGAGGACGGGAGACCCAGTACTTC
11	TRBJ2-7	TRBD2	TRBV2	.	CASGREFEQYF	TGTGCCAGCGGGAGGGAATTCGAGCAGTACTTC
15	TRBJ2-1	.	TRBV7-9	.	CASSLARRVQETQFF	TGTGCCAGCAGCTTAGCCCGCAGGGTACAAGAGACCCAGTTCTTC
13	TRBJ1-2	.	TRBV6-1	few	CASSVYPNYGYTF	TGTGCCAGCAGTGTGTACCCTAACTATGGCTACACCTTC
12	TRBJ1-2	.	TRBV29-1	few	CLDGSFNYGYTF	TGCCTGGATGGGTCTTTTAACTATGGCTACACCTTC
10	TRBJ2-5	.	TRBV20-1	once	CSASLHRTYF	TGCAGTGCTAGTTTACACCGCACGTACTTC
13	TRBJ2-1	TRBD1	TRBV20-1	.	CSASSGTANEQFF	TGCAGTGCTAGCTCCGGGACAGCGAATGAGCAGTTCTTC
17	TRBJ2-5	.	TRBV3-1	.	CASSLRRFGTPQETQYF	TGTGCCAGCAGCCTCCGCCGCTTTGGGACGCCACAAGAGACCCAGTACTTC
15	TRBJ2-5	TRBD2	TRBV12-3/TRBV12-4	few	CASRIGGGLGETQYF	TGTGCCAGCAGGATCGGGGGGGGGCTTGGGGAGACCCAGTACTTC
14	TRBJ2-7	.	TRBV14	.	CASSQESASYEQYF	TGTGCCAGCAGCCAAGAATCGGCGTCCTACGAGCAGTACTTC
16	TRBJ2-7	TRBD1	TRBV5-6	.	CASSLPSGQGIYEQYF	TGTGCCAGCAGCTTGCCATCGGGACAGGGTATCTACGAGCAGTACTTC
17	TRBJ1-5	.	TRBV6-1	few	CASSLFPLSSSNQPQHF	TGTGCCAGCAGCCTATTTCCACTTTCCTCTAGCAATCAGCCCCAGCATTTT
17	TRBJ2-6	TRBD1	TRBV5-5	.	CASSLRDRGNGANVLTF	TGTGCCAGCAGCTTGCGGGACAGGGGGAATGGGGCCAACGTCCTGACTTTC
16	TRBJ1-2	.	TRBV7-8	few	CASSLRDLTANYGYTF	TGTGCCAGCAGCTTACGTGATCTTACAGCTAACTATGGCTACACCTTC
14	TRBJ2-4	.	TRBV12-3/TRBV12-4	few	CASSSGLGLDIQYF	TGTGCCAGCAGTTCCGGACTGGGACTGGACATTCAGTACTTC
12	TRBJ2-4	.	TRBV12-5	many	CASGLVRDIQYF	TGTGCTAGTGGTTTGGTAAGAGACATTCAGTACTTC
15	TRBJ1-4	.	TRBV5-1	.	CASSFTDRSNEKLFF	TGCGCCAGCAGCTTCACTGACAGGTCTAATGAAAAACTGTTTTTT
14	TRBJ2-7	.	TRBV3-1	.	CASSQDHLSYEQYF	TGTGCCAGCAGCCAAGACCACCTCTCCTACGAGCAGTACTTC
16	TRBJ1-5	.	TRBV7-2	.	CASSLGPREVAQPQHF	TGTGCCAGCAGCTTAGGACCCAGGGAGGTGGCTCAGCCCCAGCATTTT
16	TRBJ1-2	TRBD1	TRBV20-1	once	CSARDPGQGRGYGYTF	TGCAGTGCTAGAGATCCGGGACAGGGGAGAGGCTATGGCTACACCTTC
14	TRBJ2-1	.	TRBV5-1	.	CASSASSVYNEQFF	TGCGCCAGCAGCGCTTCTAGCGTCTACAATGAGCAGTTCTTC
14	TRBJ1-2	.	TRBV7-2	.	CASSLERGYYGYTF	TGTGCCAGCAGCTTAGAGCGGGGGTACTATGGCTACACCTTC
15	TRBJ1-2	TRBD1	TRBV6-6	.	CASSYLRDSLYGYTF	TGTGCCAGCAGTTACCTCCGGGACAGCCTCTATGGCTACACCTTC